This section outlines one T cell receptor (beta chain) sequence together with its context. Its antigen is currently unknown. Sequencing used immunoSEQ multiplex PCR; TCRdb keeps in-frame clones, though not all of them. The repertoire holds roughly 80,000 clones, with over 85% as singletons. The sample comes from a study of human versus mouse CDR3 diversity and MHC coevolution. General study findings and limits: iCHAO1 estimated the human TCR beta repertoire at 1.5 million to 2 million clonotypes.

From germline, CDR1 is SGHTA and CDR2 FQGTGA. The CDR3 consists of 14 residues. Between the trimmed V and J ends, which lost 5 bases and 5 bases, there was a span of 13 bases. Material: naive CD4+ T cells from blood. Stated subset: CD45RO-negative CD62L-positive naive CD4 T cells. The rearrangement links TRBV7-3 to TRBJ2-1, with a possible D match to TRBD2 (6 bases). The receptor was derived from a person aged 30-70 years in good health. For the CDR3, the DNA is TGTGCCAGCAGCCCTCGGGGGACCGACAATGAGCAGTTCTTC. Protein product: CASSPRGTDNEQFF.